Listed here are 5 T cell receptor beta chains from one sample, sequenced in a study of high-grade serous ovarian cancer treatment subgroups. Generated by immunoSEQ multiplex PCR, the TCRdb table keeps only in-frame clones and is missing some. The data contain roughly 3,000 clones, 65% to 75% of them seen just once; the ten biggest clones take up 4.5% to 5%. Tumor tissue was taken before any definitive surgery or chemotherapy was given. The sample comprised tumor tissue. These receptors originate from a human donor with high-grade serous ovarian cancer.

The chain joins TRBV19 to TRBJ1-1; a weak D match, TRBD1 (5 bases). Germline-derived CDR1 and CDR2 are LNHDA and SQIVND (reference sequence). The length of the CDR3 is 14 residues. Trimming pared 3 bases from V and 1 base from J, leaving 9 bases between. CDR3 amino acids: CASSMGGGNTEAFF. Written as DNA, the CDR3 is TGTGCCAGTAGTATGGGGGGTGGGAACACTGAAGCTTTCTTT.

V usage is TRBV29-1 and J usage is TRBJ1-1, with 12 bases identical to TRBD1. Germline values: CDR1 SQVTM, CDR2 ANQGSEA. This CDR3 has 15 amino acids. J was trimmed by 5 bases and V by 6 bases; bases with no gene match: 10. In nucleotides, the CDR3 is TGCAGCGTCCCCGGGACAGGGGGCGGGAGGACTGAAGCTTTCTTT. It codes for CSVPGTGGGRTEAFF.

This clone is large (0.1 to 1%) by share. The chain uses TRBV18 and TRBJ2-1; TRBD2 agrees at 14 bases. Germline-derived CDR1 and CDR2 are KGHSH and LQKENI. Trimming took 3 bases from V and 2 from J; bases not matched to a gene: 3. The CDR3 totals 17 residues. CDR3 loop: CASSPGLAGATYNEQFF. The CDR3 region has the DNA TGTGCCAGCTCACCGGGACTAGCGGGAGCCACCTACAATGAGCAGTTCTTC.

The chain carries TRBV2 and TRBJ1-2; D is uncertain. The CDR3 has 15 amino acids. The germline V gene encodes CDR1 SNHLY and CDR2 FYNNEI. The ends were cut back, 3 bases at V and 4 bases at J, with 15 bases in the middle. CDR3 sequence: CASSDLVSAGYGYTF. As DNA, the CDR3 is TGTGCCAGCAGTGATCTTGTTTCAGCTGGCTATGGCTACACCTTC.

This clone was counted once. V and J are TRBV7-2 and TRBJ2-5, with TRBD1 matching over 8 bases. V gave up 3 bases and J gave up 5 bases; unmatched junction bases: 5. Germline assignment: CDR1 SGHTA and CDR2 FQGNSA. The CDR3 contains 14 residues. The CDR3 DNA sequence: TGTGCCAGCAGCTTGGGCTGGACAGGGGAGACCCAGTACTTC. Its protein is CASSLGWTGETQYF.